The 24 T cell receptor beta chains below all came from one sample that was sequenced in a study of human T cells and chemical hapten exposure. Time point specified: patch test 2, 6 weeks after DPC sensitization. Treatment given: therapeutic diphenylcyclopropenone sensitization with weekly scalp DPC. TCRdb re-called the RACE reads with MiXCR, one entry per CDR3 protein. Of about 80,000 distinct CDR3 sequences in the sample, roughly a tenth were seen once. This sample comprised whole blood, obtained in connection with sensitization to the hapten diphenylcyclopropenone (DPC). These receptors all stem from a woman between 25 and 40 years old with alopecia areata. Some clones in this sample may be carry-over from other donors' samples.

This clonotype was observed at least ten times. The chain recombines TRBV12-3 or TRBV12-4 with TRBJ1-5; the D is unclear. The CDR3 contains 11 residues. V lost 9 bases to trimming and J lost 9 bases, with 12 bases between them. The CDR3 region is CASRDPGPQHF. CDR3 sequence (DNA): TGTGCCAGTAGGGATCCTGGGCCCCAGCATTTT.

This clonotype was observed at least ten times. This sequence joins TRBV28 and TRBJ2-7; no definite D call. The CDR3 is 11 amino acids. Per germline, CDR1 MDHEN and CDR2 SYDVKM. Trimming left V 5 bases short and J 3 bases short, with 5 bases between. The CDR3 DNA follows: TGTGCCAGCAGTCCCCACTACGAGCAGTACTTC. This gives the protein CASSPHYEQYF.

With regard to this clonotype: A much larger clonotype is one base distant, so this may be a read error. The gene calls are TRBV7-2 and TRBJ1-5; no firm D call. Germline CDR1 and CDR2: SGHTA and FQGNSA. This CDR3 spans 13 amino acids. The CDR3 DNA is TGTGCCAGCAGCTTAAGATTCAATCAGGCCCAGCATTTT. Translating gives CASSLRFNQAQHF.

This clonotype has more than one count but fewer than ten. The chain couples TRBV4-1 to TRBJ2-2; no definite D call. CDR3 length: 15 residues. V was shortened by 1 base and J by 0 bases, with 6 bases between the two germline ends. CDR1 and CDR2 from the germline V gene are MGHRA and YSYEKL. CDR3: CASSQAGANTGELFF. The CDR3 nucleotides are TGCGCCAGCAGCCAAGCAGGAGCGAACACCGGGGAGCTGTTTTTT.

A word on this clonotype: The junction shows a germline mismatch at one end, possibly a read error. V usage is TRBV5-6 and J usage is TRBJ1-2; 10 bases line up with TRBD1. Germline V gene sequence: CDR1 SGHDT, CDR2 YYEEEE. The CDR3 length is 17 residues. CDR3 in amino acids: CASSLAFTGTGDYDYTF. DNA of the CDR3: TGTGCCAGCAGCTTGGCCTTTACCGGGACAGGGGACTATGACTACACCTTC.

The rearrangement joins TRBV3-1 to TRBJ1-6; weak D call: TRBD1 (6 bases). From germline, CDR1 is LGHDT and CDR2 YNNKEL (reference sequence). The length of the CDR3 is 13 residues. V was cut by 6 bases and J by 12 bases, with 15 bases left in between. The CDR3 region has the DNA TGTGCCAGCAGTCTACCGGGACAAGGACCCCTCCACTTT. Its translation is CASSLPGQGPLHF.

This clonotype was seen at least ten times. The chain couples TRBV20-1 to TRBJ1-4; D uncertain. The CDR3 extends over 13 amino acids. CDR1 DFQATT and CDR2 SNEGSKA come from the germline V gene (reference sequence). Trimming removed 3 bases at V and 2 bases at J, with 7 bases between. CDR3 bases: TGCAGTGCTAGCGGGGAGACTAATGAAAAACTGTTTTTT. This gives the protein CSASGETNEKLFF.

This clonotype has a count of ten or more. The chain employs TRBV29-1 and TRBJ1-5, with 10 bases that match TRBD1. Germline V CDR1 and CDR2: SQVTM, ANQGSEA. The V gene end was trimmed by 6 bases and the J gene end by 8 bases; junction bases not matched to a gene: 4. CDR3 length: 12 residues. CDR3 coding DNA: TGCAGCGTCGGGGACAGGGGCGAGCCCCAGCATTTT. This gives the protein CSVGDRGEPQHF.

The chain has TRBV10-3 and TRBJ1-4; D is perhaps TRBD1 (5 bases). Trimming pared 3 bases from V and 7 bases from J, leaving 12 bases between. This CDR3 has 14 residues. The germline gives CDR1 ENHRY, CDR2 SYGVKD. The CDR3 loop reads CAISDRVTPEKLFF. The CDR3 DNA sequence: TGTGCCATCAGTGACAGGGTGACGCCTGAAAAACTGTTTTTT.

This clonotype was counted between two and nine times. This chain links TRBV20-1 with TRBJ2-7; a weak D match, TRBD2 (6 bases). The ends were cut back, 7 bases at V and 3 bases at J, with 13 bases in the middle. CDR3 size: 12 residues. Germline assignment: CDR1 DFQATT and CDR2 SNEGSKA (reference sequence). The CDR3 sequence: CSGGDADYEQYF. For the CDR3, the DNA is TGCAGTGGGGGGGACGCAGACTACGAGCAGTACTTC.

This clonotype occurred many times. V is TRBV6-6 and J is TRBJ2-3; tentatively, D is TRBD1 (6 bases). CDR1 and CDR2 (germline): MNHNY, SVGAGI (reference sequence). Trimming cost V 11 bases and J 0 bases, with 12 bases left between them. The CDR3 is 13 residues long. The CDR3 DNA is TGTGCCGCAGGGGAATCTAGCACAGATACGCAGTATTTT. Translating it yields CAAGESSTDTQYF.

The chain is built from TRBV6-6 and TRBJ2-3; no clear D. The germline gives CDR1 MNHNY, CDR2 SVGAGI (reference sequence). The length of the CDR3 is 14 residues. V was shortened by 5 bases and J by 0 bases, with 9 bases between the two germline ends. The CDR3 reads CASSPTASTDTQYF. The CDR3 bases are TGTGCCAGCAGTCCGACGGCTAGCACAGATACGCAGTATTTT.

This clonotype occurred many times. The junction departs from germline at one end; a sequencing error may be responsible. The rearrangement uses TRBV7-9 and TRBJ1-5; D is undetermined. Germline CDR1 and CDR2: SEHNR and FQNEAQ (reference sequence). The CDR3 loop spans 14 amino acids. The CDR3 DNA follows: TGTGCCAACAGCTTAGCTGGGTGGGGTCAGCCCCAGCATTTT. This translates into CANSLAGWGQPQHF.

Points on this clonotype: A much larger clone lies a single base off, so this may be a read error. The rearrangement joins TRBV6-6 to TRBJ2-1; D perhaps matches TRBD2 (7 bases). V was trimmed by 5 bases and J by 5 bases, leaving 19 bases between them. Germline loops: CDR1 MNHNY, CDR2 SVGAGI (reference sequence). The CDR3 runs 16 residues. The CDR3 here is CASSSWATGGHNEQFF. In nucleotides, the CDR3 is TGTGCCAGCAGTAGCTGGGCGACGGGGGGCCACAATGAGCAGTTCTTC.

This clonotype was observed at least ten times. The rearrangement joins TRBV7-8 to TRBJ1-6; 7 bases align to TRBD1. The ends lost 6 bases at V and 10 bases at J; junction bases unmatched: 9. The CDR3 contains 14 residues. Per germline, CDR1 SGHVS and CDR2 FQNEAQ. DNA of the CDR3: TGTGCCAGCAGTTTTAGACAGGGTCGGTCACCCCTCCACTTT. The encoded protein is CASSFRQGRSPLHF.

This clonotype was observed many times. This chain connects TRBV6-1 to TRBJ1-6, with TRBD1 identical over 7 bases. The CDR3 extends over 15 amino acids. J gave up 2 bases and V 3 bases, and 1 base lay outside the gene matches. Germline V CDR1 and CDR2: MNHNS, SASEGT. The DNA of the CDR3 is TGTGCCAGCAGTGACGGACAGGCCTATAATTCACCCCTCCACTTT. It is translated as CASSDGQAYNSPLHF.

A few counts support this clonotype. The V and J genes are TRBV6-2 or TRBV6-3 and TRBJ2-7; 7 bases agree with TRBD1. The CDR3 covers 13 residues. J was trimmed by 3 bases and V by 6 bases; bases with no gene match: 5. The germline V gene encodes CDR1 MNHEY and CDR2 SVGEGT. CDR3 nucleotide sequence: TGTGCCAGCAGCACGACAGGGAGCTACGAGCAGTACTTC. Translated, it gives CASSTTGSYEQYF.

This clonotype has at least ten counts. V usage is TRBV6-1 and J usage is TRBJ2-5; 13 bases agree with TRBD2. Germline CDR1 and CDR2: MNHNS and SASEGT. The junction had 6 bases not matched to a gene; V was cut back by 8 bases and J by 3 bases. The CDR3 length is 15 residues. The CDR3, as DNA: TGTGCCAGCTGTGGACTAGCGGGGGAGAAAGAGACCCAGTACTTC. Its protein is CASCGLAGEKETQYF.

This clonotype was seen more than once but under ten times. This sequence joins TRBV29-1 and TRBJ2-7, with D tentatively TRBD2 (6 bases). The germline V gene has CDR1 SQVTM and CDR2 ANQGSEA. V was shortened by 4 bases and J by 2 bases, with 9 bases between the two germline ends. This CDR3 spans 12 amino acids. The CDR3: CSVAGDPYEQYF. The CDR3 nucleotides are TGCAGCGTTGCGGGGGACCCCTACGAGCAGTACTTC.

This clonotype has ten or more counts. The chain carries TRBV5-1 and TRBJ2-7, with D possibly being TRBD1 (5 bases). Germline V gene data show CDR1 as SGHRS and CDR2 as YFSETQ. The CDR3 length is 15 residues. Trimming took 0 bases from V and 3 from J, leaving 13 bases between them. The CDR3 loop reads CASSLGADSLYEQYF. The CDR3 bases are TGCGCCAGCAGCTTGGGGGCTGACAGCCTCTACGAGCAGTACTTC.

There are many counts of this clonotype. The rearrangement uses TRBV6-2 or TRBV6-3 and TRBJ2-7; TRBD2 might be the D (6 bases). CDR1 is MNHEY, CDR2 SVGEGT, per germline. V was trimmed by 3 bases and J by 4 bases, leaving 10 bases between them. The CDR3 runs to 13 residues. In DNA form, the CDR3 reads TGTGCCAGCAGTTATCTCCGGGGGTACGAGCAGTACTTC. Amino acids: CASSYLRGYEQYF.

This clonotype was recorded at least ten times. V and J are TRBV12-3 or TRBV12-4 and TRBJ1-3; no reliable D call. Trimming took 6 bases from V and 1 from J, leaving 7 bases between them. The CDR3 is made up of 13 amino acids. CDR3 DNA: TGTGCCAGCAGCTACTCGTCTGGAAACACCATATATTTT. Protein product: CASSYSSGNTIYF.

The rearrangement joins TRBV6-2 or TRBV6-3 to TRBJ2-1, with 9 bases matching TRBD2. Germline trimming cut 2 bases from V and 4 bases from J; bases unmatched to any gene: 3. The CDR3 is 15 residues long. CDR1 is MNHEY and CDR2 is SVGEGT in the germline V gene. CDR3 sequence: CASSYRRGGYNEQFF. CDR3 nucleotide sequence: TGTGCCAGCAGTTACCGGCGGGGGGGATACAATGAGCAGTTCTTC.

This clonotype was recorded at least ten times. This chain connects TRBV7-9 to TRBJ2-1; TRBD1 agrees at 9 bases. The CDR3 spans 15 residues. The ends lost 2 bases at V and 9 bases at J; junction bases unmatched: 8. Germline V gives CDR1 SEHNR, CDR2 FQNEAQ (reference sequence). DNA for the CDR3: TGTGCCAGCAGCTTAAAGGGACAGGGCGTCCGTGAGCAGTTCTTC. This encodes CASSLKGQGVREQFF.